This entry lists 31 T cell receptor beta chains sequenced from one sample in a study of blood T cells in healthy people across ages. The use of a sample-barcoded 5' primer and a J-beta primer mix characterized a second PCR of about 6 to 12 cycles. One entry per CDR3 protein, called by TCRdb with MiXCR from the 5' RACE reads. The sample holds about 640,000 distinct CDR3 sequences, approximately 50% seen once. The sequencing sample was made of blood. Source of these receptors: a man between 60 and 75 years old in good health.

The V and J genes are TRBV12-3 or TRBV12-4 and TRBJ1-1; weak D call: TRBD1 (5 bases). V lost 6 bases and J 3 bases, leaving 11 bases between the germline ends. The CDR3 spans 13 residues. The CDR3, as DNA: TGTGCCAGCAGACCCCTCAGGGACACTGAAGCTTTCTTT. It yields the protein CASRPLRDTEAFF.

The CDR3 DNA reads as TGTGCCAGCAGTACGCGGACAGGTCCCTCCTACGAGCAGTACTTC. This encodes CASSTRTGPSYEQYF. This chain joins TRBV6-2 or TRBV6-3 and TRBJ2-7, with 7 bases identical to TRBD1. Per the germline V gene, CDR1 is MNHEY and CDR2 is SVGEGT. CDR3 length: 15 amino acids. Trimming removed 5 bases from V and 0 bases from J; junction bases left unmatched: 7.

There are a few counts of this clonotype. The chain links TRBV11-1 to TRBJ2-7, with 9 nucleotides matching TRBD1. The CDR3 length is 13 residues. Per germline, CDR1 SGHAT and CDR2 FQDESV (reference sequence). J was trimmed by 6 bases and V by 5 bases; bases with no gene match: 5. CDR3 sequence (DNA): TGTGCCAGCAGCCTCGGGACAGGGAGCGAGCAGTACTTC. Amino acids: CASSLGTGSEQYF.

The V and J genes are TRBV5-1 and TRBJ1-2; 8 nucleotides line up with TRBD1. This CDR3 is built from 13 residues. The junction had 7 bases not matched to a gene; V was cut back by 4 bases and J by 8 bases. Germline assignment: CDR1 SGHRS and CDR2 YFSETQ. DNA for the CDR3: TGCGCCAGCAGCCCCATGGACAGGGACGGCTACACCTTC. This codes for CASSPMDRDGYTF.

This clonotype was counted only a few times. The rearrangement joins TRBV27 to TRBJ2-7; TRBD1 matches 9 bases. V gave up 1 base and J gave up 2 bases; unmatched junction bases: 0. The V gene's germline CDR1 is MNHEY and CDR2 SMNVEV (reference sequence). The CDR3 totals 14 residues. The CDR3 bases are TGTGCCAGCAGTTTATGGACAGGGGCCTACGAGCAGTACTTC. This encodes CASSLWTGAYEQYF.

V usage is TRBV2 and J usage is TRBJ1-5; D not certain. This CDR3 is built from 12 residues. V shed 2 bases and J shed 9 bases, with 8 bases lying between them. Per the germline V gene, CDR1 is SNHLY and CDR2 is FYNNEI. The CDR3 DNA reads TGTGCCAGCAGTGAACGGGTAGGGCCCCAGCATTTT. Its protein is CASSERVGPQHF. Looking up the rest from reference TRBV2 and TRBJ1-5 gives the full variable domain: EPEVTQTPSHQVTQMGQEVILRCVPISNHLYFYWYRQILGQKVEFLVSFYNNEISEKSEIFDDQFSVERPDGSNFTLKIRSTKLEDSAMYFCASSERVGPQHFGDGTRLSIL.

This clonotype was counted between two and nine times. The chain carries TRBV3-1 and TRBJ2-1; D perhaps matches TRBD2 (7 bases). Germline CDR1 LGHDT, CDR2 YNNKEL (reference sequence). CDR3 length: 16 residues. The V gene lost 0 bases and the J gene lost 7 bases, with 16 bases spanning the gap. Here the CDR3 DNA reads TGTGCCAGCAGCCAAGATTCACGGGGGGCCGAAAATGAGCAGTTCTTC. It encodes CASSQDSRGAENEQFF.

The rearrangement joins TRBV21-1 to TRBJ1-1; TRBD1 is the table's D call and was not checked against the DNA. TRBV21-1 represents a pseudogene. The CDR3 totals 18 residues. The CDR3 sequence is CASRQGPPRKAVDTEAFF. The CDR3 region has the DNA TGTGCCAGCAGACAAGGCCCCCCCAGGAAAGCCGTCGACACTGAAGCTTTCTTT.

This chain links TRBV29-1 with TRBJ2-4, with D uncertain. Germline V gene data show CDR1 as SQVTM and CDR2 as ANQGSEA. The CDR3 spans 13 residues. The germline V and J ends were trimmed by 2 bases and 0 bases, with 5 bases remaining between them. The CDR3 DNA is TGCAGCGTTGAACTGGGAGCCAAAAACATTCAGTACTTC. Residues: CSVELGAKNIQYF.

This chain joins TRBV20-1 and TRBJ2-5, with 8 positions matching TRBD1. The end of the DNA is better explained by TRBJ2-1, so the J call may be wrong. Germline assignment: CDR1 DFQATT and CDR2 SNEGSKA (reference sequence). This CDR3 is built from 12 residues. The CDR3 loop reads CSATTGEETQFF. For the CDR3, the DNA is TGCAGTGCCACGACAGGGGAAGAGACCCAGTTCTTC.

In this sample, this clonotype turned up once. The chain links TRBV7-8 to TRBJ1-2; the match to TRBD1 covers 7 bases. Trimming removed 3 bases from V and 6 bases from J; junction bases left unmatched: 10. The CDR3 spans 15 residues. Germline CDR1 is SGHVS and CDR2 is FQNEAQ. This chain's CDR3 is CASSFLAGTAHGYTF. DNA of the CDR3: TGTGCCAGCAGCTTCCTCGCCGGGACAGCCCATGGCTACACCTTC.

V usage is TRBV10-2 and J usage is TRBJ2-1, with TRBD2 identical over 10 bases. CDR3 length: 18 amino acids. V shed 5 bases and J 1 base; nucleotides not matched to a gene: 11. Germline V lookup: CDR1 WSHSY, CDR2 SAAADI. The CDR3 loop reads CASSNLAGAPSSYNEQFF. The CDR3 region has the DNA TGCGCCAGCAGTAACCTAGCGGGGGCCCCCTCTTCCTACAATGAGCAGTTCTTC.

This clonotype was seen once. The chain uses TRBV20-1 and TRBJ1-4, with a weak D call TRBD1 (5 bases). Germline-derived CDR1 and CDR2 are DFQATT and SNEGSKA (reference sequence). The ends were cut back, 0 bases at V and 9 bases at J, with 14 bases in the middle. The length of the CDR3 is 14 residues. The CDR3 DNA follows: TGCAGTGCTAGAGACAGGGTAGGCAGGAAAAAACTGTTTTTT. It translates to CSARDRVGRKKLFF.

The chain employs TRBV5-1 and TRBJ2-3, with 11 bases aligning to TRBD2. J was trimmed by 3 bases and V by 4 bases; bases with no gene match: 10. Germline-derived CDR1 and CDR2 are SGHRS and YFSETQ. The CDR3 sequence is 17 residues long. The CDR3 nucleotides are TGCGCCAGCAGCCACGGACTAGCGGGCGGGTTAACAGATACGCAGTATTTT. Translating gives CASSHGLAGGLTDTQYF.

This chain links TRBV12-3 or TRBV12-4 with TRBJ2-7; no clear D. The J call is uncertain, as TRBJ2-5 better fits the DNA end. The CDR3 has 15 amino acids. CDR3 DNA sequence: TGTGCCAGCAGTTTTGGACCCACGATCCCAGAGACCCAGTACTTC. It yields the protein CASSFGPTIPETQYF.

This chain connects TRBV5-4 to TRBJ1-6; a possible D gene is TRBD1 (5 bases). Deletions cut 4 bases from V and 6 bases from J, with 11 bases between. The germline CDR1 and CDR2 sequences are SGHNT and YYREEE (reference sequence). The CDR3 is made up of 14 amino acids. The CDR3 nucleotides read TGTGCCAGCAGCACCAGACAGTCTAATTCACCCCTCCACTTT. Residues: CASSTRQSNSPLHF.

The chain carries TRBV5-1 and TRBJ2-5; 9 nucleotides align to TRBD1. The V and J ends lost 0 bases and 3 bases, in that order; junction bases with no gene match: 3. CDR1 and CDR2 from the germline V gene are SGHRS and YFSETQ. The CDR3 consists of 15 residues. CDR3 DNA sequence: TGCGCCAGCAGCTTGGGGACAGGGGTAGAAGAGACCCAGTACTTC. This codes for CASSLGTGVEETQYF. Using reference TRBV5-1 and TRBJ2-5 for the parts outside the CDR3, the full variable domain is KAGVTQTPRYLIKTRGQQVTLSCSPISGHRSVSWYQQTPGQGLQFLFEYFSETQRNKGNFPGRFSGRQFSNSRSEMNVSTLELGDSALYLCASSLGTGVEETQYFGPGTRLLVL.

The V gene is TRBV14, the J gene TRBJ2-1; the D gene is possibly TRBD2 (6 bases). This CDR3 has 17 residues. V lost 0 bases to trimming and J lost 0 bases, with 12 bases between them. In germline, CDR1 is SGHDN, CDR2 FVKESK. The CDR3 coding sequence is TGTGCCAGCAGCCAAGATCTGGGGGGTAGCTCCTACAATGAGCAGTTCTTC. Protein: CASSQDLGGSSYNEQFF.

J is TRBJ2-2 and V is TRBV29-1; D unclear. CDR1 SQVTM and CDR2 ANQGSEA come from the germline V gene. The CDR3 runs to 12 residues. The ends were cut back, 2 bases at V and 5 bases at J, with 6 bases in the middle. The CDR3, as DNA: TGCAGCGTTGAAAGAGGAACCGGGGAGCTGTTTTTT. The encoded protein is CSVERGTGELFF.

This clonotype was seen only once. CDR3 region: CASSWGTRDSPLHF. The DNA for the CDR3 is TGTGCCAGCAGCTGGGGGACGAGGGATTCACCCCTCCACTTT. V usage is TRBV7-9 and J usage is TRBJ1-6; a possible D gene is TRBD1 (5 bases). Deletions cut 4 bases from V and 8 bases from J, with 12 bases between. There are 14 residues in the CDR3. The germline gives CDR1 SEHNR, CDR2 FQNEAQ (reference sequence).

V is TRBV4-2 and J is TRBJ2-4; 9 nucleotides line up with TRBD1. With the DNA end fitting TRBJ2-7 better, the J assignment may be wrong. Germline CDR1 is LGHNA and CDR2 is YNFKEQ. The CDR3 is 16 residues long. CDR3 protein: CASSQGLGTGSNEQYF. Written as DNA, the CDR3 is TGTGCCAGCAGCCAAGGATTGGGGACAGGGAGCAACGAGCAGTACTTC.

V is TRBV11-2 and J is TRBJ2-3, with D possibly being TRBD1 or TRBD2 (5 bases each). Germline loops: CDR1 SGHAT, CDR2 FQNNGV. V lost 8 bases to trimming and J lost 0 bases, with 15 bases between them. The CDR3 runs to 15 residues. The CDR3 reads CASGPLGPSTDTQYF. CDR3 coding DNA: TGTGCCAGCGGCCCTTTGGGACCTAGCACAGATACGCAGTATTTT.

This CDR3 reads CASSPAGRSFGETQYF. The CDR3 nucleotides read TGTGCCAGCAGTCCCGCAGGGCGCAGTTTTGGAGAGACCCAGTACTTC. J is TRBJ2-5 and V is TRBV28, with TRBD1 as a possible D gene (5 bases). The CDR3 consists of 16 residues. Germline V gene data show CDR1 as MDHEN and CDR2 as SYDVKM. The V end lost 5 bases, the J end lost 4 bases, and 20 bases lay between the germline ends. Drawing the rest from reference TRBV28 and TRBJ2-5, the complete variable domain is DVKVTQSSRYLVKRTGEKVFLECVQDMDHENMFWYRQDPGLGLRLIYFSYDVKMKEKGDIPEGYSVSREKKERFSLILESASTNQTSMYLCASSPAGRSFGETQYFGPGTRLLVL.

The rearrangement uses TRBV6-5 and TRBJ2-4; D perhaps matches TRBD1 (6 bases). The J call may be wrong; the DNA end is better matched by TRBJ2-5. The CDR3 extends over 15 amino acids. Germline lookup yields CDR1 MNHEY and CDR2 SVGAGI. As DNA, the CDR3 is TGTGCCAGCAGAGCGTGGGCAGGGGAACAAGAGACCCAGTACTTC. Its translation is CASRAWAGEQETQYF.

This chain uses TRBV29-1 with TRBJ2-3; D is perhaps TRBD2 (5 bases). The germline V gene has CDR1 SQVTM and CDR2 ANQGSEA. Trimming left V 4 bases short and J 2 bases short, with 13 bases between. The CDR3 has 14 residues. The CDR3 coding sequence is TGCAGCGTTGTGAGGGTTAGGATCACAGATACGCAGTATTTT. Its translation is CSVVRVRITDTQYF.

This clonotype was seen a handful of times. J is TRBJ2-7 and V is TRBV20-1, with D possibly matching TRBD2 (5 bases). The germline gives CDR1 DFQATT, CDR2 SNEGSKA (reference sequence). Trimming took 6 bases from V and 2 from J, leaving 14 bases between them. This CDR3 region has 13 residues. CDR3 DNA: TGCAGTGCAGCTACTAGGGCCCCCTACGAGCAGTACTTC. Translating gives CSAATRAPYEQYF.

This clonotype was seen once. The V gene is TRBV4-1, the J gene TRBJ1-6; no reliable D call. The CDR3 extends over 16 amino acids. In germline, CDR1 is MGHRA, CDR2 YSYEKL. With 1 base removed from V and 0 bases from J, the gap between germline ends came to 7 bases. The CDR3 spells CASSQGQSSYNSPLHF. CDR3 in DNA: TGCGCCAGCAGCCAAGGTCAGAGCTCCTATAATTCACCCCTCCACTTT.

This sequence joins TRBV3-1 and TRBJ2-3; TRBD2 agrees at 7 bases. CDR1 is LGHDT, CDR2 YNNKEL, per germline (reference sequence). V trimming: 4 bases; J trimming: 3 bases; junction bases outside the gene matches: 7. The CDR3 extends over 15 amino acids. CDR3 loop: CASSLGLGRTDTQYF. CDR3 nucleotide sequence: TGTGCCAGCAGCCTTGGACTAGGCCGTACAGATACGCAGTATTTT.

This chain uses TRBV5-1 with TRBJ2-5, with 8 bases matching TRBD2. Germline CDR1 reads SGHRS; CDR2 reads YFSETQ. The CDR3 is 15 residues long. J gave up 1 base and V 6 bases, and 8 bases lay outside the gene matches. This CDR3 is CASTPGSGGQETQYF. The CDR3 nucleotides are TGCGCCAGCACCCCTGGGAGCGGGGGCCAAGAGACCCAGTACTTC.

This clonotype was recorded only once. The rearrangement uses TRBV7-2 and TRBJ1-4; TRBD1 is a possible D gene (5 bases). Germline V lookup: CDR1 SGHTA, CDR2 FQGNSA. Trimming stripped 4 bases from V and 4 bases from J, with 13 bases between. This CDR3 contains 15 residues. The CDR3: CASSSGGIGNEKLFF. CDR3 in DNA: TGTGCCAGCAGCTCCGGGGGGATCGGTAATGAAAAACTGTTTTTT.

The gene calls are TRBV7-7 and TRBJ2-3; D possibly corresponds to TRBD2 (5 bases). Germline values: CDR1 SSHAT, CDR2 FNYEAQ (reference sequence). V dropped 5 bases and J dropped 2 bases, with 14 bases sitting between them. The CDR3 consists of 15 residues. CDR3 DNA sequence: TGTGCCAGCAGCCCGGGGTGGCGGCCCACAGATACGCAGTATTTT. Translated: CASSPGWRPTDTQYF.